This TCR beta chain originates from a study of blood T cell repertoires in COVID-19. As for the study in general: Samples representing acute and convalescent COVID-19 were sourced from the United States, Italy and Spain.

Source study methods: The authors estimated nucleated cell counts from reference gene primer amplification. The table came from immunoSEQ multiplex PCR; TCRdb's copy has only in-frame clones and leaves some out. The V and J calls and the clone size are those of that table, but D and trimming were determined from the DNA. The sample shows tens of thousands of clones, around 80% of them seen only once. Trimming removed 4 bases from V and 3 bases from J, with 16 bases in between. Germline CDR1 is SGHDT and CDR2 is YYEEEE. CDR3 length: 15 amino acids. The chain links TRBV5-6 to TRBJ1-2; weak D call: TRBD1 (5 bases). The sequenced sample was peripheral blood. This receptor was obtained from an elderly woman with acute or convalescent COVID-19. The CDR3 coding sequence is TGTGCCAGCAGCGGTATCGGGGGAGCGGACTATGGCTACACCTTC. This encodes CASSGIGGADYGYTF.